Detailed here is one T cell receptor beta chain. This sample stems from a study of blood T cell repertoires in COVID-19. Here immunoSEQ multiplex PCR was the method, and the copy in TCRdb shows in-frame clones only, minus some. The table records under 300,000 clones, 86% of them present only once. The CDR3 extends over 13 amino acids. V was pared by 3 bases and J by 5 bases, with 0 bases of the junction left unmatched. Germline CDR1 is SEHNR and CDR2 is FQNEAQ (reference sequence). The receptor's source is an elderly man with acute or convalescent COVID-19. The rearrangement uses TRBV7-9 and TRBJ2-3; TRBD1 matches 9 bases. The material sequenced was peripheral blood. CDR3 residues: CASSLGQGDTQYF. The CDR3 DNA is TGTGCCAGCAGCTTGGGACAGGGAGATACGCAGTATTTT.